This T cell receptor (beta chain) was recovered during a study of cytomegalovirus exposure and HLA in healthy donors. The CDR3 consists of 13 residues. V lost 5 bases, J lost 5 bases, and 11 bases lay in between. CDR1 and CDR2 from the germline V gene are MNHEY and SMNVEV (reference sequence). Broader study findings: In vitro, three CMV-associated chains proved specific for CMV antigens.

This clone was seen a handful of times. The antigen is undetermined. Clones were sequenced by immunoSEQ multiplex PCR, and TCRdb holds only the in-frame ones, with some missing. The table records about 170,000 clones, around nine tenths of them present only once. Sequencing input: PBMCs. This TCR came from a woman in her late teens or twenties in good health and CMV-seronegative. The V and J genes are TRBV27 and TRBJ2-3; D unresolved. Written as DNA, the CDR3 is TGTGCCAGCAGTCCCAGGATTGGAGATACGCAGTATTTT. Translation: CASSPRIGDTQYF.